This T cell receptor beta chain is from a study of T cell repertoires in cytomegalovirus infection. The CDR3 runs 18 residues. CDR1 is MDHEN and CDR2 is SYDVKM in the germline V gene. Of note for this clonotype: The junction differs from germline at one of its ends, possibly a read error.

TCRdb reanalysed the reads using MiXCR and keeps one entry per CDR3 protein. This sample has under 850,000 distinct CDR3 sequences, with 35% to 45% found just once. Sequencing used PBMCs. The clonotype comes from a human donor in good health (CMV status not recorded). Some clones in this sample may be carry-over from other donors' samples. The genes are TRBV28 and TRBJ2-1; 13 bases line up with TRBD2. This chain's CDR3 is CAISTLFRTSGSYNEQFF. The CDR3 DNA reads TGTGCCATCAGTACCCTTTTCCGGACTAGCGGGAGCTACAATGAGCAGTTCTTC.